These 6 T cell receptor beta chains originate from one sample sequenced in a study of T cell responses to AZD1222 COVID-19 vaccine. The repertoire was sequenced with immunoSEQ multiplex PCR; TCRdb's copy has only in-frame clones and lacks some. In the table there are 110,000 to 150,000 clones, about 89% of which are singletons. The material sequenced was peripheral blood, taken on day 0 of AZD1222 vaccination. The receptors stem from an adult in good health.

The rearrangement uses TRBV21-1 and TRBJ1-6. TRBV21-1 counts as a pseudogene. The CDR3 consists of 11 residues. CDR3 bases: TGTGCCAGCATGAGTAACTCACCCCTCCACTTT. Amino acids: CASMSNSPLHF.

This chain links TRBV4-1 with TRBJ1-5; 7 bases align to TRBD1. The germline CDR1 and CDR2 sequences are MGHRA and YSYEKL. The CDR3 is 15 amino acids. With 1 base clipped from V and 4 bases from J, the junction kept 4 bases outside the gene matches. This CDR3 reads CASSQGKQGNQPQHF. The CDR3 DNA reads TGCGCCAGCAGCCAAGGGAAACAGGGGAATCAGCCCCAGCATTTT.

The genes are TRBV7-9 and TRBJ2-1; 8 nucleotides match TRBD2. The germline CDR1 and CDR2 sequences are SEHNR and FQNEAQ (reference sequence). Trimming took 1 base from V and 15 from J; bases not matched to a gene: 14. The CDR3 is made up of 15 amino acids. The CDR3 DNA reads as TGTGCCAGCAGCTTAGGGCGTTCTGGCGGGAGGACCTCGTTCTTC. It is translated as CASSLGRSGGRTSFF.

V usage is TRBV2 and J usage is TRBJ1-2, with D uncertain. The CDR3 is 15 amino acids. Trimming pared 7 bases from V and 7 bases from J, leaving 22 bases between. Germline V CDR1 and CDR2: SNHLY, FYNNEI. In DNA form, the CDR3 reads TGTGCCAGCACCTCAGCGGAAGTCCTTTCTAGTGGCTACACCTTC. Protein: CASTSAEVLSSGYTF.

The chain is built from TRBV5-6 and TRBJ2-1; TRBD2 aligns across 12 bases. Losses at the gene ends were 4 bases for V and 1 base for J; bases not matched to a gene: 12. Germline-derived CDR1 and CDR2 are SGHDT and YYEEEE. This CDR3 comprises 19 residues. The CDR3 spells CASSPRGLAGFLSYNEQFF. The CDR3 DNA reads TGTGCCAGCAGCCCCCGCGGACTAGCGGGGTTCCTTTCCTACAATGAGCAGTTCTTC.

This clone appeared a single time. This chain uses TRBV25-1 with TRBJ2-5, with D perhaps TRBD2 (6 bases). CDR3 length equals 12 residues. The germline CDR1 and CDR2 sequences are MGHDK and SYGVNS. Trimming stripped 6 bases from V and 1 base from J, with 6 bases between. CDR3: CASRGGQETQYF. The CDR3 DNA reads as TGTGCCAGCAGGGGAGGCCAAGAGACCCAGTACTTC. Full variable domain (remainder filled in from reference TRBV25-1 and TRBJ2-5): EADIYQTPRYLVIGTGKKITLECSQTMGHDKMYWYQQDPGMELHLIHYSYGVNSTEKGDLSSESTVSRIRTEHFPLTLESARPSHTSQYLCASRGGQETQYFGPGTRLLVL.